A selection of T cell receptor beta chains follows, all from one sample in a study of memory CD4+ T cells and cytomegalovirus serostatus. Clones were read by immunoSEQ multiplex PCR, and TCRdb kept only the in-frame ones, dropping some. The sample shows about 42,000 clones, around 78% of them seen only once. The sample was memory CD4+ T cells from blood. These receptors were collected from an adult in good health and CMV-seronegative. The CDR3 runs from the conserved cysteine through the conserved F or W. Each record gives: V gene, clone size, D gene, J gene, CDR3 protein, CDR3 DNA. A D gene is named only where the DNA matches it firmly. Size is stated for part of the rows, as once, few or many counts, or as a class when the clone is expanded.

TRBV30	.	.	TRBJ1-2	CAWSPRGYYGYTF	TGTGCCTGGAGTCCCCGGGGTTATTATGGCTACACCTTC
TRBV5-6	.	.	TRBJ2-3	CASSLGQWNTQYF	TGTGCCAGCAGCTTGGGACAGTGGAATACGCAGTATTTT
TRBV21-1	once	.	TRBJ1-5	CPLIQPQHF	TGTCCACTTATTCAGCCCCAGCATTTT
TRBV6-5	.	.	TRBJ1-1	CASGGENTEAFF	TGTGCCAGCGGTGGGGAGAACACTGAAGCTTTCTTT
TRBV11-1	.	.	TRBJ2-7	CASSLGEEFYEQYF	TGTGCCAGCAGCTTAGGGGAAGAATTCTACGAGCAGTACTTC
TRBV10-2	.	.	TRBJ2-3	CASIGREGAPDTQYF	TGCGCCAGCATTGGACGTGAGGGTGCGCCGGATACGCAGTATTTT
TRBV5-6	once	.	TRBJ2-3	CASSSLRAGLNTDTQYF	TGTGCCAGCAGCTCGCTGCGGGCTGGGCTTAACACAGATACGCAGTATTTT
TRBV5-6	.	TRBD1	TRBJ2-4	CASSPDRGAKNIQYF	TGTGCCAGCAGCCCTGACAGGGGAGCCAAAAACATTCAGTACTTC
TRBV7-6	medium-sized	.	TRBJ1-3	CASSLSERNTIYF	TGTGCCAGCAGCTTGAGTGAGAGAAACACCATATATTTT
TRBV2	.	.	TRBJ2-7	CASRGLGFEQYF	TGTGCCAGCAGGGGCCTTGGGTTCGAGCAGTACTTC
TRBV27	once	TRBD1	TRBJ2-7	CASSSLTGEYF	TGTGCCAGCAGTTCATTGACAGGGGAGTACTTC
TRBV2	.	TRBD1	TRBJ1-4	CASNQGGKLFF	TGTGCCAGCAACCAGGGGGGGAAACTGTTTTTT
TRBV6-6	once	.	TRBJ1-6	CASSQTGTYNSPLHF	TGTGCCAGCAGTCAGACTGGGACCTATAATTCACCCCTCCACTTT
TRBV28	.	TRBD1	TRBJ2-2	CAVGQTNSGELFF	TGTGCCGTGGGACAGACCAATTCGGGGGAGCTGTTTTTT
TRBV5-8	.	.	TRBJ2-3	CASSLRGWLGTDTQYF	TGTGCCAGCAGCTTGCGGGGCTGGTTGGGCACAGATACGCAGTATTTT
TRBV7-9	.	.	TRBJ2-1	CASSLWDSFGNEQFF	TGTGCCAGCAGCTTATGGGACTCGTTCGGCAATGAGCAGTTCTTC
TRBV30	.	.	TRBJ2-3	CAWTGVSLDTQYF	TGTGCCTGGACAGGGGTTTCTTTAGATACGCAGTATTTT
TRBV5-1	once	.	TRBJ2-3	CASSFRSLRTLRNTDTQYF	TGCGCCAGCAGCTTTCGTTCCTTGAGGACGCTCAGAAACACAGATACGCAGTATTTT
TRBV2	.	TRBD1	TRBJ1-5	CASSAQGARQPQHF	TGTGCCAGCAGTGCACAGGGGGCGAGGCAGCCCCAGCATTTT
TRBV25-1	.	.	TRBJ2-7	CASSELGRYEQYF	TGTGCCAGCAGTGAATTAGGCCGCTACGAGCAGTACTTC
TRBV5-3	.	.	TRBJ1-1	CARSLDKYPPEAFF	TGTGCCAGAAGCTTGGATAAGTATCCCCCTGAAGCTTTCTTT
TRBV5-4	.	TRBD2	TRBJ2-1	CASSLGSGGAWNEQFF	TGTGCCAGCAGCTTGGGTAGCGGGGGGGCATGGAATGAGCAGTTCTTC
TRBV2	.	.	TRBJ1-2	CASGSRNYGYTF	TGTGCCAGCGGGTCTCGCAACTATGGCTACACCTTC
TRBV2	.	.	TRBJ1-5	CASSARGDQPQHF	TGTGCCAGCAGTGCCAGGGGTGATCAGCCCCAGCATTTT
TRBV2	.	TRBD1	TRBJ1-5	CASSPRDRGFRVRQPQHF	TGTGCCAGCAGTCCCCGGGACAGGGGATTTCGGGTTCGTCAGCCCCAGCATTTT
TRBV28	.	TRBD1	TRBJ1-4	CASLVTGGAKEKLFF	TGTGCCAGCCTAGTGACAGGGGGCGCTAAGGAAAAACTGTTTTTT
TRBV7-2	once	.	TRBJ1-5	CASSSGGVLNQPQHF	TGTGCCAGCAGCTCAGGAGGGGTCCTCAATCAGCCCCAGCATTTT
TRBV6-5	.	TRBD2	TRBJ2-7	CASSYGGGTYEQYF	TGTGCCAGCAGTTACGGCGGGGGTACCTACGAGCAGTACTTC
TRBV19	.	.	TRBJ1-6	CASSTYNSYNSPLHF	TGTGCCAGTAGTACTTACAACTCCTATAATTCACCCCTCCACTTT
TRBV6-5	.	TRBD1	TRBJ1-2	CASRRTGDHYGYTF	TGTGCCAGCAGGCGAACAGGGGACCACTATGGCTACACCTTC
TRBV9	.	.	TRBJ2-2	CASSVGGLTGELFF	TGTGCCAGCAGCGTAGGGGGGCTCACCGGGGAGCTGTTTTTT
TRBV6-5	.	TRBD1	TRBJ1-6	CASSYYGTGDNSPLHF	TGTGCCAGCAGTTACTACGGGACAGGGGATAATTCACCCCTCCACTTT
TRBV5-1	.	.	TRBJ1-1	CASSLEQGHTEAFF	TGCGCCAGCAGCTTGGAGCAGGGTCACACTGAAGCTTTCTTT
TRBV10-3	.	TRBD1	TRBJ1-2	CALSPGTGGNYGYTF	TGTGCCCTCAGCCCGGGGACAGGCGGCAACTATGGCTACACCTTC
TRBV5-4	.	.	TRBJ2-1	CASSQGREQFF	TGTGCCAGCAGCCAGGGGAGAGAGCAGTTCTTC
TRBV6-6	.	.	TRBJ1-4	CASSSDGATNEKLFF	TGTGCCAGCAGTTCGGACGGCGCAACTAATGAAAAACTGTTTTTT
TRBV19	.	.	TRBJ2-3	CASSILGVGSGTDTQYF	TGTGCCAGTAGTATTCTTGGAGTGGGCTCGGGCACAGATACGCAGTATTTT
TRBV30	once	TRBD2	TRBJ2-3	CAWSLQTSRTDTQYF	TGTGCCTGGAGTCTCCAGACTAGCCGCACAGATACGCAGTATTTT
TRBV6-6	.	TRBD2	TRBJ2-3	CASRNPGLPTDTQYF	TGTGCCAGCAGAAACCCGGGACTACCCACAGATACGCAGTATTTT
TRBV9	.	.	TRBJ2-3	CASSAPLMQGPEADTQYF	TGTGCCAGCAGCGCCCCTCTTATGCAAGGCCCGGAGGCAGATACGCAGTATTTT
TRBV11-2	once	.	TRBJ2-2	CASSLSPRLVTANTGELFF	TGTGCCAGCAGCTTAAGTCCGAGACTAGTTACTGCGAACACCGGGGAGCTGTTTTTT